The 10 T cell receptor beta chains presented below share a single source sample, sequenced in a study of beta chain features in type 1 diabetes. What was sequenced were expressed TCRB transcripts, since all of the isolated RNA had been reverse transcribed. The protocol was immunoSEQ multiplex PCR, while the TCRdb copy is restricted to in-frame clones and leaves out a portion. The data contain hundreds of thousands of clones, 15% to 17% of them singletons. Source material: naive CD4+ T cells from blood. Receptors originate from a man younger than 30 in good health.

This clone has only one observation. The V call is TRBV7-8, the J call TRBJ2-5; the D gene is possibly TRBD1 (5 bases). CDR1 and CDR2 from the germline V gene are SGHVS and FQNEAQ. CDR3 size: 14 residues. Trimming shortened V by 2 bases and J by 1 base, and 8 bases separated the two germline ends. CDR3 nucleotides: TGTGCCAGCAGCTTAAGGACACCCCAAGAGACCCAGTACTTC. Protein product: CASSLRTPQETQYF.

The chain employs TRBV6-4 and TRBJ2-2; no reliable D call. From germline, CDR1 is MRHNA and CDR2 SNTAGT. The CDR3 is 14 residues long. Deletions cut 3 bases from V and 7 bases from J, with 12 bases between. CDR3 nucleotide sequence: TGTGCCAGCAGTGAGCTGCCTTCGTTCGGGGAGCTGTTTTTT. Protein sequence: CASSELPSFGELFF.

V and J are TRBV7-3 and TRBJ1-1; D remains ambiguous. V shed 5 bases and J shed 7 bases, with 14 bases lying between them. The CDR3 totals 13 residues. In germline, CDR1 is SGHTA, CDR2 FQGTGA. CDR3: CASSTVREGEAFF. As DNA, the CDR3 is TGTGCCAGCAGCACCGTCCGGGAGGGTGAAGCTTTCTTT.

J is TRBJ2-1 and V is TRBV18, with TRBD2 matching over 9 bases. V shed 5 bases and J 9 bases; nucleotides not matched to a gene: 14. The germline V gene has CDR1 KGHSH and CDR2 LQKENI. The CDR3 contains 16 residues. CDR3 bases: TGTGCCAGCTCAGCAGAAATAGCGGGAGTGCACTTTGAGCAGTTCTTC. Encoded protein: CASSAEIAGVHFEQFF.

In this sample, this clone turned up a few times. V and J are TRBV5-1 and TRBJ2-3; no reliable D call. Trimming removed 2 bases from V and 4 bases from J, with 11 bases in between. Germline CDR1 is SGHRS and CDR2 is YFSETQ. This CDR3 has 14 residues. The CDR3 sequence: CASSFRTLPDTQYF. The CDR3 bases are TGCGCCAGCAGCTTCCGAACGTTGCCAGATACGCAGTATTTT.

The rearrangement uses TRBV9 and TRBJ2-7; D might be TRBD1 or TRBD2, each matching 5 bases. V was shortened by 4 bases and J by 1 base, with 9 bases between the two germline ends. There are 13 residues in the CDR3. Germline assignment: CDR1 SGDLS and CDR2 YYNGEE. CDR3 amino acids: CASSRDGSYEQYF. CDR3 DNA: TGTGCCAGCAGCCGGGACGGATCCTACGAGCAGTACTTC.

This clone was counted at least ten times. The rearrangement joins TRBV4-3 to TRBJ1-4; no clear D gene. The V gene lost 1 base and the J gene lost 7 bases, with 13 bases spanning the gap. The CDR3 contains 15 residues. Germline CDR1 is LGHNA and CDR2 is YSLEER. CDR3 in DNA: TGCGCCAGCAGCCAAGGACCCCAGCTCGGTGAAAAACTGTTTTTT. Translated, it gives CASSQGPQLGEKLFF.

This clone has a handful of counts. The rearrangement uses TRBV4-2 and TRBJ2-6; 7 bases are a match to TRBD1. The V gene's germline CDR1 is LGHNA and CDR2 YNFKEQ. The V and J ends lost 0 bases and 2 bases, in that order; junction bases with no gene match: 10. The CDR3 has 19 amino acids. The CDR3 coding sequence is TGTGCCAGCAGCCAAGACGTCAGCAGGGGGTATGCTGGGGCCAACGTCCTGACTTTC. It encodes CASSQDVSRGYAGANVLTF.

V and J are TRBV5-6 and TRBJ2-3, with 7 positions matching TRBD1. The CDR3 sequence is 15 residues long. Trimming at V came to 2 bases and at J to 2 bases, leaving 5 bases not matched to a gene. Germline V gene sequence: CDR1 SGHDT, CDR2 YYEEEE. This CDR3 is CASSLRRGFTDTQYF. As DNA, the CDR3 is TGTGCCAGCAGCTTACGCAGGGGGTTCACAGATACGCAGTATTTT.

The chain joins TRBV6-4 to TRBJ2-3, with 9 bases fitting TRBD1. The CDR3 is 15 amino acids. Germline V gene sequence: CDR1 MRHNA, CDR2 SNTAGT. Trimming cost V 6 bases and J 1 base; bases outside gene matches: 5. The CDR3 protein is CASRGQGGGTDTQYF. CDR3 in DNA: TGTGCCAGCAGGGGACAGGGTGGAGGCACAGATACGCAGTATTTT.